This T cell receptor (beta chain) was recorded in a study of CD8+CD57+ T cells in acquired aplastic anemia. Points from the study as a whole: Significance was not reached for CD8+ Simpson's diversity between patients and controls.

Germline assignment: CDR1 ENHRY and CDR2 SYGVKD. The CDR3 extends over 17 amino acids. This clonotype was counted a few times. Antigen specificity is unknown. Germline is not matched at one junction end, which may reflect a read error. According to the study, genomic DNA was the template for TCR beta VDJ and CDR3 profiling. TCRdb independently ran MiXCR on the reads; one entry per CDR3 protein. The profile shows about 180,000 distinct CDR3 sequences, 35% to 50% of them singletons. The sequence derives from a human donor in good health. The chain has TRBV10-3 and TRBJ2-1, with 12 nucleotides matching TRBD2. Material: sorted CD4+, CD8+, or CD8+CD57+ T cells (not recorded which) from PBMCs. CDR3 sequence reads: CASSYSRSPSGRGEQFF. The CDR3 DNA follows: TGTGCCAGCAGTTACTCGAGGTCCCCTAGCGGGAGGGGGGAGCAGTTCTTC.